Following are 23 T cell receptor beta chains from one sample sequenced in a study of blood T cell repertoires in COVID-19. Sequenced by immunoSEQ multiplex PCR; TCRdb stores in-frame clones only, minus some. The sample has more than 65,000 clones; over 65% are singletons. What was sequenced was peripheral blood. These receptors originate from a woman in her 70s with acute or convalescent COVID-19.

This chain connects TRBV27 to TRBJ2-1, with TRBD2 matching over 7 bases. Per the germline V gene, CDR1 is MNHEY and CDR2 is SMNVEV (reference sequence). The junction had 16 bases not matched to a gene; V was cut back by 7 bases and J by 7 bases. This CDR3 spans 16 amino acids. Here the CDR3 reads CASTTARGTPGNEQFF. The CDR3 DNA reads as TGTGCCAGCACCACAGCGCGGGGGACCCCAGGGAATGAGCAGTTCTTC.

This rearrangement joins TRBV4-2 to TRBJ1-5; no definite D call. This CDR3 is built from 18 residues. The germline V and J ends were trimmed by 1 base and 6 bases, with 22 bases remaining between them. CDR1 is LGHNA and CDR2 is YNFKEQ in the germline V gene. CDR3 DNA: TGTGCCAGCAGCCAAGCCAGGACGGACCGGTTCGGGAGTCAGCCCCAGCATTTT. This codes for CASSQARTDRFGSQPQHF.

The chain uses TRBV2 and TRBJ1-4, with a possible D match to TRBD1 (5 bases). Germline V gene data show CDR1 as SNHLY and CDR2 as FYNNEI. V shed 3 bases and J shed 8 bases, with 19 bases lying between them. The CDR3 is 16 amino acids. This CDR3 reads CASSEGGGLREEKLFF. CDR3 sequence (DNA): TGTGCCAGCAGTGAGGGTGGGGGACTCCGAGAAGAAAAACTGTTTTTT.

In its sample, this clone was seen a few times. V and J are TRBV5-6 and TRBJ1-6; D gene unclear. Germline-derived CDR1 and CDR2 are SGHDT and YYEEEE. V was clipped by 2 bases and J by 0 bases, with 6 bases between them. There are 15 residues in the CDR3. CDR3 loop: CASSFADSYNSPLHF. The DNA for the CDR3 is TGTGCCAGCAGCTTTGCGGACTCCTATAATTCACCCCTCCACTTT.

This clone was seen a handful of times. The chain couples TRBV2 to TRBJ2-1, with a tentative D call TRBD2 (6 bases). V was trimmed by 7 bases and J by 7 bases, leaving 14 bases between them. Germline V gives CDR1 SNHLY, CDR2 FYNNEI. The CDR3 covers 13 residues. CDR3 sequence (DNA): TGTGCCAGCACTATCGTTCGGGAGAATGAGCAGTTCTTC. This gives the protein CASTIVRENEQFF.

This chain uses TRBV5-1 with TRBJ1-1; D is ambiguous. With 7 bases removed from V and 1 base from J, the gap between germline ends came to 17 bases. This CDR3 is built from 15 residues. CDR1 is SGHRS, CDR2 YFSETQ, per germline. CDR3: CASYPREGGNTEAFF. The CDR3 DNA reads TGCGCCAGCTACCCCCGGGAGGGTGGGAACACTGAAGCTTTCTTT.

The genes are TRBV5-1 and TRBJ2-7; 7 bases map to TRBD1. CDR1 and CDR2 (germline): SGHRS, YFSETQ. With 5 bases clipped from V and 3 bases from J, the junction kept 11 bases outside the gene matches. This CDR3 has 15 residues. CDR3 DNA sequence: TGCGCCAGCAGACAAACGCCCGACAGGGACTACGAGCAGTACTTC. As protein: CASRQTPDRDYEQYF.

CDR3 in amino acids: CASSPLGGGPYNEQFF. CDR3 nucleotides: TGTGCCAGCAGTCCCCTCGGCGGGGGCCCTTACAATGAGCAGTTCTTC. This chain uses TRBV27 with TRBJ2-1; D may be TRBD2 (7 bases). Per germline, CDR1 MNHEY and CDR2 SMNVEV (reference sequence). The CDR3 spans 16 residues. V was clipped by 5 bases and J by 4 bases, with 18 bases between them.

The CDR3 region is CASSYGRRAQAEAFF. The CDR3, as DNA: TGTGCCAGCAGTTACGGGCGGAGGGCTCAAGCTGAAGCTTTCTTT. The rearrangement uses TRBV6-2 or TRBV6-3 and TRBJ1-1; D call uncertain. V dropped 2 bases and J dropped 6 bases, with 16 bases sitting between them. CDR3 length: 15 residues. The germline CDR1 and CDR2 sequences are MNHEY and SVGEGT.

The chain uses TRBV6-5 and TRBJ1-6; D may be TRBD1 (6 bases). CDR1 MNHEY and CDR2 SVGAGI come from the germline V gene. V lost 8 bases and J lost 10, with 18 bases in between. CDR3 length: 14 residues. The CDR3 loop reads CASLDEGVESPLHF. DNA for the CDR3: TGTGCCAGCCTCGACGAGGGGGTAGAATCACCCCTCCACTTT.

This clone was picked up one time. The V gene is TRBV5-8, the J gene TRBJ2-3, with 9 positions matching TRBD1. After removal of 0 bases from V and 1 base from J, the junction contained 12 bases not matched to a gene. The CDR3 extends over 19 amino acids. CDR1 is SGHTS and CDR2 is YDEGEE in the germline V gene. CDR3 residues: CASSLGDRAKNSGTDTQYF. The CDR3 DNA reads TGTGCCAGCAGCTTGGGGGACAGGGCAAAAAATAGCGGCACAGATACGCAGTATTTT.

V gene TRBV6-2 or TRBV6-3 combines with J gene TRBJ1-6; D remains ambiguous. The CDR3 is made up of 13 amino acids. Per the germline V gene, CDR1 is MNHEY and CDR2 is SVGEGT. Trimming took 2 bases from V and 8 from J, leaving 7 bases between them. The CDR3 DNA sequence: TGTGCCAGCAGTTACACCGGTGATTCACCCCTCCACTTT. Amino acid sequence: CASSYTGDSPLHF.

The chain joins TRBV19 to TRBJ2-5; 8 nucleotides line up with TRBD2. V was pared by 3 bases and J by 2 bases, with 11 bases of the junction left unmatched. The germline V gene encodes CDR1 LNHDA and CDR2 SQIVND (reference sequence). This CDR3 spans 17 amino acids. The CDR3 loop is CASSISGLAGLQETQYF. The CDR3 nucleotides read TGTGCCAGTAGTATCTCCGGGCTAGCGGGCCTACAAGAGACCCAGTACTTC.

The chain employs TRBV3-1 (or the pseudogene TRBV3-2) and TRBJ2-4, with 9 positions matching TRBD1. Germline V lookup: CDR1 LGHDT, CDR2 YNNKEL (reference sequence). V lost 0 bases to trimming and J lost 0 bases; unmatched junction nucleotides: 12. This CDR3 contains 20 residues. CDR3 nucleotide sequence: TGTGCCAGCAGCCAAGACTACAGGGGGCGCGTCCCTGAAGCCAAAAACATTCAGTACTTC. Protein sequence: CASSQDYRGRVPEAKNIQYF.

The V gene is TRBV6-1, the J gene TRBJ2-7; D may be TRBD2 (6 bases). The V and J ends lost 4 bases and 7 bases respectively, with 20 bases between them. The V gene's germline CDR1 is MNHNS and CDR2 SASEGT. The CDR3 consists of 15 residues. The CDR3 DNA reads as TGTGCCAGCAGTGCGGAGGGCATATATCTCTATGAGCAGTACTTC. Translated, it gives CASSAEGIYLYEQYF.

CDR3: CASSYGTSDTRGYNEQFF. CDR3 sequence (DNA): TGTGCCAGCAGCTATGGGACTAGCGACACACGGGGCTACAATGAGCAGTTCTTC. The rearrangement joins TRBV13 to TRBJ2-1; the match to TRBD2 covers 10 bases. The CDR3 runs to 18 residues. Trimming removed 4 bases from V and 3 bases from J; junction bases left unmatched: 12. Germline values: CDR1 PRHDT, CDR2 FYEKMQ (reference sequence).

This clone was recorded a few times. The rearrangement joins TRBV20-1 to TRBJ2-1; 8 bases are shared with TRBD1. The V gene's germline CDR1 is DFQATT and CDR2 SNEGSKA (reference sequence). Trimming removed 3 bases from V and 6 bases from J; junction bases left unmatched: 7. The CDR3 length is 14 residues. CDR3 sequence (DNA): TGCAGTGCTAGTACGACAGGGGATCTCAATGAGCAGTTCTTC. Translating it yields CSASTTGDLNEQFF.

J is TRBJ1-1 and V is TRBV2, with D uncertain. With 1 base removed from V and 5 bases from J, the gap between germline ends came to 11 bases. The germline V gene encodes CDR1 SNHLY and CDR2 FYNNEI. The CDR3 totals 14 residues. CDR3 DNA sequence: TGTGCCAGCAGTGAAGAGGGCGGGGAGACTGAAGCTTTCTTT. Protein sequence: CASSEEGGETEAFF.

This chain joins TRBV30 and TRBJ2-5, with 7 bases that match TRBD2. CDR3 length: 14 amino acids. Per germline, CDR1 GTSNPN and CDR2 SVGIG (reference sequence). V lost 8 bases, J lost 5 bases, and 14 bases stayed unmatched. The DNA of the CDR3 is TGTGCCGGAGGCCCTAGCGGTCCTAAGGAGACCCAGTACTTC. It codes for CAGGPSGPKETQYF.

This clone was picked up one time. V usage is TRBV2 and J usage is TRBJ1-2; no clear D gene. The germline CDR1 and CDR2 sequences are SNHLY and FYNNEI. Trimming removed 1 base at V and 0 bases at J, with 9 bases between. CDR3 size: 15 residues. For the CDR3, the DNA is TGTGCCAGCAGTGAAGATGGTCAGACTAACTATGGCTACACCTTC. Translating gives CASSEDGQTNYGYTF.

This clone was seen a handful of times. This chain connects TRBV29-1 to TRBJ2-7; tentative D call: TRBD2 (7 bases). The germline CDR1 and CDR2 sequences are SQVTM and ANQGSEA. Trimming took 5 bases from V and 6 from J, leaving 23 bases between them. This CDR3 spans 15 amino acids. The CDR3 sequence: CSVRAGAVSGSEQYF. CDR3 coding DNA: TGCAGCGTTCGGGCGGGGGCCGTCTCGGGTTCCGAGCAGTACTTC.

The rearrangement links TRBV7-9 to TRBJ1-2; possibly TRBD1 for D (6 bases). Trimming cost V 5 bases and J 4 bases, with 11 bases left between them. This CDR3 is 13 amino acids long. The germline gives CDR1 SEHNR, CDR2 FQNEAQ (reference sequence). The CDR3 is CASSRTGPYGYTF. DNA of the CDR3: TGTGCCAGCAGCCGAACAGGGCCCTATGGCTACACCTTC.

This clone was observed a single time. The gene calls are TRBV18 and TRBJ2-3; the match to TRBD1 covers 8 bases. This CDR3 has 15 residues. Germline V CDR1 and CDR2: KGHSH, LQKENI. After removal of 2 bases from V and 1 base from J, the junction contained 2 bases not matched to a gene. DNA of the CDR3: TGTGCCAGCTCACCAACGGGACAGGGCACAGATACGCAGTATTTT. Translation gives CASSPTGQGTDTQYF.